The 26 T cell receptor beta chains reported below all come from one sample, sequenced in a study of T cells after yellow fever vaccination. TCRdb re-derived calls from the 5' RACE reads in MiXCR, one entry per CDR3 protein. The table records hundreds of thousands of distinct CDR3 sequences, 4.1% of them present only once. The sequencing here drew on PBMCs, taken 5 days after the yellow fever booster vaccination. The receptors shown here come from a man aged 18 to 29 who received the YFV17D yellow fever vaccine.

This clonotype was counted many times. The CDR3 DNA reads TGTGCCATACAAAGCCCGGCTAGCGGTAAAGAGACCCAGTACTTC. Its translation: CAIQSPASGKETQYF. This chain uses TRBV10-3 with TRBJ2-5, with 7 bases identical to TRBD2. The CDR3 sequence is 15 residues long. Trimming took 9 bases from V and 3 from J; bases not matched to a gene: 13. The germline CDR1 and CDR2 sequences are ENHRY and SYGVKD.

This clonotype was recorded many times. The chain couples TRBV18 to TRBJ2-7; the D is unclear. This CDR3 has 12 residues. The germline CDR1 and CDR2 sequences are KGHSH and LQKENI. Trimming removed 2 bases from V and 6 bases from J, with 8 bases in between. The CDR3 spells CASSPWTGEQYF. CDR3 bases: TGTGCCAGCTCACCATGGACCGGCGAGCAGTACTTC.

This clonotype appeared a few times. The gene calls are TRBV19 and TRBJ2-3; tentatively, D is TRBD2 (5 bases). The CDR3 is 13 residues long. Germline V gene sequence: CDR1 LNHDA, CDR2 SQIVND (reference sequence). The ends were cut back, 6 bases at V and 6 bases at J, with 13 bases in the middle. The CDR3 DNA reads TGTGCCAGTAGGGAGCGGTCGGGGGATACGCAGTATTTT. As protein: CASRERSGDTQYF.

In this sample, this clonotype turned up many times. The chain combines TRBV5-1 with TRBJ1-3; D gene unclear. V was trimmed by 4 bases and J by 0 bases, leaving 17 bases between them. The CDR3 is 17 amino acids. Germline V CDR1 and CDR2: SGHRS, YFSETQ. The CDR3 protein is CASSPTTQSSSGNTIYF. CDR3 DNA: TGCGCCAGCAGCCCCACAACACAGTCGAGCTCTGGAAACACCATATATTTT.

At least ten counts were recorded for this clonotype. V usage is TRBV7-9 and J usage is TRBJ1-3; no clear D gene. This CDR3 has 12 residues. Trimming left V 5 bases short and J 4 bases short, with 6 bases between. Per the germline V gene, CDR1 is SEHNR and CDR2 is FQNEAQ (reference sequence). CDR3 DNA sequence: TGTGCCAGCAGCCAGACAGGAAACACCATATATTTT. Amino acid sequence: CASSQTGNTIYF.

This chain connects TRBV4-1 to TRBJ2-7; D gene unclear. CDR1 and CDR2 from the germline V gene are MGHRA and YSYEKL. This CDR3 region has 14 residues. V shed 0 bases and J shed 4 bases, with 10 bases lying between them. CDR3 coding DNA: TGCGCCAGCAGCCAAGAAGTAGCTCTGTACGAGCAGTACTTC. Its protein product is CASSQEVALYEQYF.

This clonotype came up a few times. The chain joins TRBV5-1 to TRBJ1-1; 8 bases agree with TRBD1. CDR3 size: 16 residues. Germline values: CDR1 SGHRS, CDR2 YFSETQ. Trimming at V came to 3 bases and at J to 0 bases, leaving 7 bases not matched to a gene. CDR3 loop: CASSSRTGKMNTEAFF. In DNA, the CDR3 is TGCGCCAGCAGCTCCCGGACAGGGAAAATGAACACTGAAGCTTTCTTT.

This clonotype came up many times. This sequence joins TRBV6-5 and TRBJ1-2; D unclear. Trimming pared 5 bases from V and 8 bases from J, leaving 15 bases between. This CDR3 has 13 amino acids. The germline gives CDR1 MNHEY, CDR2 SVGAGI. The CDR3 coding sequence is TGTGCCAGCAGTCCCACGGTTCTGTACGGCTACACCTTC. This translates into CASSPTVLYGYTF.

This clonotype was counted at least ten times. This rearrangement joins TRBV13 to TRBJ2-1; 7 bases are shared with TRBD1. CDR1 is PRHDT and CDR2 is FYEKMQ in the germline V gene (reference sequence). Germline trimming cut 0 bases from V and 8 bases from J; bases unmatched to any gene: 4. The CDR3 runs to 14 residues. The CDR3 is CASSLGTGYDEQFF. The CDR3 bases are TGTGCCAGCAGCTTAGGGACAGGGTATGATGAGCAGTTCTTC. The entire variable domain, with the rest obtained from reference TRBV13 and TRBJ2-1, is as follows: AAGVIQSPRHLIKEKRETATLKCYPIPRHDTVYWYQQGPGQDPQFLISFYEKMQSDKGSIPDRFSAQQFSDYHSELNMSSLELGDSALYFCASSLGTGYDEQFFGPGTRLTVL.

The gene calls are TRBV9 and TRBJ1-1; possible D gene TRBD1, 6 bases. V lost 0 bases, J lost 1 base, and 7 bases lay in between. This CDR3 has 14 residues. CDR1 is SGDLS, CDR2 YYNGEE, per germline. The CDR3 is CASSVDRENTEAFF. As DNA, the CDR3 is TGTGCCAGCAGCGTAGACAGGGAGAACACTGAAGCTTTCTTT.

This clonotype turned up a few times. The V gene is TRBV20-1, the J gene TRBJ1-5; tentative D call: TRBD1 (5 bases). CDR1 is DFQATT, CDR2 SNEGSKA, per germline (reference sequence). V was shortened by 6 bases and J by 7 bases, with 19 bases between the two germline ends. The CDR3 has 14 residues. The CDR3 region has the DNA TGCAGTGCCCCCAGTGGGGGGTGGGGGCAGCCCCAGCATTTT. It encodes CSAPSGGWGQPQHF.

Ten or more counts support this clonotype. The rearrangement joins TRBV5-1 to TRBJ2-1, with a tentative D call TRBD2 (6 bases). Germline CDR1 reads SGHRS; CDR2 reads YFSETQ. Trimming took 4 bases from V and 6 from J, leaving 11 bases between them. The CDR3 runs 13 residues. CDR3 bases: TGCGCCAGCAGCCCCGGACTACTCAATGAGCAGTTCTTC. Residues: CASSPGLLNEQFF.

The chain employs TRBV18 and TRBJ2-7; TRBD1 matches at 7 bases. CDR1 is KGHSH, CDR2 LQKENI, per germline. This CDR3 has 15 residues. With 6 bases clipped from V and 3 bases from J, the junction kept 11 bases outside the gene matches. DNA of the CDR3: TGTGCCAGCTCTCGGGAACAGGGGTTCAGCTACGAGCAGTACTTC. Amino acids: CASSREQGFSYEQYF.

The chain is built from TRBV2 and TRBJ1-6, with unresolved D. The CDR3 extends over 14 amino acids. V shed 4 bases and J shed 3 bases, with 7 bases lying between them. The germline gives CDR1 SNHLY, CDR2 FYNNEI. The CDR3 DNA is TGTGCCAGCAGTGGATGGATCTATAATTCACCCCTCCACTTT. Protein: CASSGWIYNSPLHF.

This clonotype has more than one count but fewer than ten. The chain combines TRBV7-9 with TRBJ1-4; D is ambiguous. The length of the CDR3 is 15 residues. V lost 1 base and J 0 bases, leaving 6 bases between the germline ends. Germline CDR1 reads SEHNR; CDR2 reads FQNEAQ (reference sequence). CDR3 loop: CASSLDAATNEKLFF. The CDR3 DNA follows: TGTGCCAGCAGCTTAGACGCGGCAACTAATGAAAAACTGTTTTTT.

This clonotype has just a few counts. Here the CDR3 reads CSAEVPGGRNEQFF. The CDR3, as DNA: TGCAGTGCTGAGGTTCCGGGGGGGCGGAATGAGCAGTTCTTC. The chain has TRBV20-1 and TRBJ2-1, with TRBD2 matching 8 bases. This CDR3 has 14 residues. The germline CDR1 and CDR2 sequences are DFQATT and SNEGSKA (reference sequence). The V segment lost 5 bases and the J segment 7 bases; nucleotides outside the gene matches: 10.

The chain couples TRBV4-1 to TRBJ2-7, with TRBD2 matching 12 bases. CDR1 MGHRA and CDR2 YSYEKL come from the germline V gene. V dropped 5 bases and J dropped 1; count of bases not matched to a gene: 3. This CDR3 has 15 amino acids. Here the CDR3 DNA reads TGCGCCAGCAGCGCACTAGCGGGGGGTTCCTACGAGCAGTACGTC. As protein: CASSALAGGSYEQYV.

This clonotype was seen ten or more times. The CDR3 protein is CASRGTSTDTQYF. CDR3 nucleotide sequence: TGTGCCAGCAGAGGGACTAGCACAGATACGCAGTATTTT. The rearrangement joins TRBV6-5 to TRBJ2-3, with D tentatively TRBD2 (6 bases). CDR1 is MNHEY, CDR2 SVGAGI, per germline. Trimming cost V 6 bases and J 0 bases, with 7 bases left between them. This CDR3 spans 13 amino acids.

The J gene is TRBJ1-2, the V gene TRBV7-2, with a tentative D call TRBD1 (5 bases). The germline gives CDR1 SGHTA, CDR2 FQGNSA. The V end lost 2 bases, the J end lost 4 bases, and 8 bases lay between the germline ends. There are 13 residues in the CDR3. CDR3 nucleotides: TGTGCCAGCAGCTTATCAGGGTTCTATGGCTACACCTTC. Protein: CASSLSGFYGYTF.

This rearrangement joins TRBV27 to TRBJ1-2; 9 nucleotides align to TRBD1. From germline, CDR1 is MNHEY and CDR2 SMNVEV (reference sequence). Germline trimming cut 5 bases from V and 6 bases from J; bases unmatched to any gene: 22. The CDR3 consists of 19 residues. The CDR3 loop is CASSPYQVPMGQGMHGYTF. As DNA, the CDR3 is TGTGCCAGCAGTCCGTACCAAGTCCCCATGGGACAGGGAATGCATGGCTACACCTTC.

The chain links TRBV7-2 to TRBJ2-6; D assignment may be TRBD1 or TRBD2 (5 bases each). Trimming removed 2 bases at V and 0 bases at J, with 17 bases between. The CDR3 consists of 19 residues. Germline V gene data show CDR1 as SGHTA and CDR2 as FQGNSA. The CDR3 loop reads CASSLQIRGPRSGANVLTF. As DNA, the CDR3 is TGTGCCAGCAGCTTACAGATTCGGGGACCCCGCTCTGGGGCCAACGTCCTGACTTTC.

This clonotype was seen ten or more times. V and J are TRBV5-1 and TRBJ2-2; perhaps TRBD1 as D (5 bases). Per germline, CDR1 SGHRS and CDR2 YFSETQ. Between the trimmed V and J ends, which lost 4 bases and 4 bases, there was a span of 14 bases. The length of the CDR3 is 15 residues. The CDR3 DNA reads TGCGCCAGCAGCGGACCGCAGGGTGTCACCGGGGAGCTGTTTTTT. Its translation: CASSGPQGVTGELFF.

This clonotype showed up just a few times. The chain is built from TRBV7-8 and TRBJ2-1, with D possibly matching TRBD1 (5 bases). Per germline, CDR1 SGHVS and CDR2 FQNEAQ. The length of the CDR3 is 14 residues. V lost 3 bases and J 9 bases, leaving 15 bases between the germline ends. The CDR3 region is CASSFSDLRGEQFF. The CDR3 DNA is TGTGCCAGCAGCTTCTCCGACCTAAGGGGTGAGCAGTTCTTC.

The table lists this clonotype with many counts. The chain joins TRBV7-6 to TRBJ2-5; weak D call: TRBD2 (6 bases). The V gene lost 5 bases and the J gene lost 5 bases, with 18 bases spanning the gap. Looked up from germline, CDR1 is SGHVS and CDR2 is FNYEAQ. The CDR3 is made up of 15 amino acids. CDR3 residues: CASSPRSGVRETQYF. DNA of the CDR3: TGTGCCAGCAGCCCAAGGTCGGGGGTACGGGAGACCCAGTACTTC.

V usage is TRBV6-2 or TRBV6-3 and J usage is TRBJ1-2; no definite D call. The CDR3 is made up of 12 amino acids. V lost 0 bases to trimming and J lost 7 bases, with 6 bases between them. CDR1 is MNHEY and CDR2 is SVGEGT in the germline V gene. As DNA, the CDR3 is TGTGCCAGCAGTTACTCCAGGTTTGGCTACACCTTC. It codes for CASSYSRFGYTF.

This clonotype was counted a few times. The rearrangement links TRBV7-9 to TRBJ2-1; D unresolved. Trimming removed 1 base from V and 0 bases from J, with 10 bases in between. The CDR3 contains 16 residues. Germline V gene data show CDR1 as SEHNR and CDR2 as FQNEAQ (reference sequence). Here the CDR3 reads CASSLGNSFSYNEQFF. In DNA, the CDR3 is TGTGCCAGCAGCTTAGGTAACAGCTTCTCCTACAATGAGCAGTTCTTC.